The 22 T cell receptor beta chains reported below all come from one sample, sequenced in a study of cytomegalovirus exposure and HLA in healthy donors. With 60 Vbeta and 13 Jbeta primers, the PCR was carried out. Clones were sequenced by immunoSEQ multiplex PCR, and TCRdb holds only the in-frame ones, with some missing. The sample has some 190,000 clones, around 80% seen once. Sequencing was done on a sample of PBMCs. Receptors were obtained from a boy younger than 10 in good health and CMV-seronegative.

This clone has just a few counts. The chain uses TRBV21-1 and TRBJ2-6; the DNA was not used to check the table's D call, TRBD1. TRBV21-1 represents a pseudogene. This CDR3 spans 17 amino acids. CDR3: CASSKGGGRSGANVLTF. The CDR3 region has the DNA TGTGCCAGCAGCAAAGGGGGCGGACGCTCTGGGGCCAACGTCCTGACTTTC.

V is TRBV18 and J is TRBJ1-6; D is undetermined. With 2 bases removed from V and 9 bases from J, the gap between germline ends came to 14 bases. The V gene's germline CDR1 is KGHSH and CDR2 LQKENI. CDR3 length: 15 residues. In DNA, the CDR3 is TGTGCCAGCTCACCAGTCGTCGCGGAATTTTCACCCCTCCACTTT. Translated, it gives CASSPVVAEFSPLHF.

This chain connects TRBV2 to TRBJ1-4; the match to TRBD1 covers 8 bases. The CDR3 totals 13 residues. V lost 5 bases to trimming and J lost 7 bases; unmatched junction nucleotides: 3. Germline CDR1 and CDR2: SNHLY and FYNNEI. The CDR3 here is CASSQTGAEKLFF. Here the CDR3 DNA reads TGTGCCAGCAGTCAGACAGGGGCTGAAAAACTGTTTTTT.

V usage is TRBV5-6 and J usage is TRBJ1-2, with 10 bases that match TRBD1. The germline CDR1 and CDR2 sequences are SGHDT and YYEEEE. V was clipped by 4 bases and J by 2 bases; unmatched bases: 5. This CDR3 spans 15 amino acids. The CDR3 DNA sequence: TGTGCCAGCAGCCCCGGGACAGGGGCCAACTATGGCTACACCTTC. Its translation: CASSPGTGANYGYTF.

This sequence joins TRBV29-1 and TRBJ1-1; no clear D gene. CDR1 is SQVTM and CDR2 is ANQGSEA in the germline V gene. The CDR3 is made up of 12 amino acids. V was pared by 8 bases and J by 2 bases, with 12 bases between. The CDR3 nucleotides read TGCAGCTCTTCGGAGAGTAACACTGAAGCTTTCTTT. It is translated as CSSSESNTEAFF.

On this clone: Germline is not matched at one junction end, which may reflect a read error. This sequence joins TRBV7-7 and TRBJ2-1, with 13 bases that match TRBD2. CDR1 is SSHAT and CDR2 is FNYEAQ in the germline V gene (reference sequence). This CDR3 contains 16 residues. CDR3 coding DNA: TGTGCTAGCAGCTCCGAGGGACTAGCGGGAATGAATGAGCAGTTCTTC. Protein product: CASSSEGLAGMNEQFF.

This chain uses TRBV6-5 with TRBJ2-5, with 9 nucleotides matching TRBD2. The CDR3 runs to 14 residues. Germline V CDR1 and CDR2: MNHEY, SVGAGI. V was clipped by 6 bases and J by 2 bases; unmatched bases: 4. CDR3 nucleotide sequence: TGTGCCAGCAGGGGACTAGCCCTTCAAGAGACCCAGTACTTC. It translates to CASRGLALQETQYF.

The chain has TRBV4-3 and TRBJ2-7; 7 bases are a match to TRBD1. The germline V gene encodes CDR1 LGHNA and CDR2 YSLEER. V trimming: 2 bases; J trimming: 3 bases; junction bases outside the gene matches: 7. This CDR3 spans 15 amino acids. Here the CDR3 DNA reads TGCGCCAGCAGCCAATACACAGGGGCAAGCTACGAGCAGTACGTC. Translated, it gives CASSQYTGASYEQYV.

This chain joins TRBV10-3 and TRBJ1-2, with TRBD1 matching 7 bases. Germline CDR1 is ENHRY and CDR2 is SYGVKD. The CDR3 totals 17 residues. The junction had 9 bases not matched to a gene; V was cut back by 0 bases and J by 2 bases. CDR3 nucleotide sequence: TGTGCCATCAGTGAGTCGTGGCGACAGGGACTCAACTATGGCTACACCTTC. Protein product: CAISESWRQGLNYGYTF.

This sequence joins TRBV6-5 and TRBJ2-1, with D unresolved. The V end lost 2 bases, the J end lost 4 bases, and 9 bases lay between the germline ends. Germline assignment: CDR1 MNHEY and CDR2 SVGAGI. This CDR3 has 14 residues. The CDR3, as DNA: TGTGCCAGCAGTTACGCGTCAACTTACAATGAGCAGTTCTTC. Translated, it gives CASSYASTYNEQFF.

The J gene is TRBJ1-1, the V gene TRBV6-5; D ambiguous. Trimming took 6 bases from V and 6 from J, leaving 11 bases between them. The germline gives CDR1 MNHEY, CDR2 SVGAGI. The CDR3 is made up of 12 amino acids. Here the CDR3 DNA reads TGTGCCAGCAGCGCACCGGGTCCTGAAGCTTTCTTT. Translating gives CASSAPGPEAFF.

The rearrangement links TRBV2 to TRBJ2-7, with 9 bases lining up with TRBD1. Germline CDR1 and CDR2: SNHLY and FYNNEI. The V and J ends lost 8 bases and 9 bases, in that order; junction bases with no gene match: 8. The CDR3 is 12 residues long. The CDR3 protein is CASGDRAMVQYV. DNA for the CDR3: TGTGCCAGCGGGGACAGGGCGATGGTGCAGTACGTC.

The V and J genes are TRBV25-1 and TRBJ2-5; 9 bases match TRBD1. The CDR3 is 14 amino acids. J was trimmed by 13 bases and V by 10 bases; bases with no gene match: 19. Germline lookup yields CDR1 MGHDK and CDR2 SYGVNS. The CDR3 DNA reads as TGTGCCACCGCTCCTCTAGACCCCGGGACAGGGTGGTACTTC. Translating gives CATAPLDPGTGWYF.

The genes are TRBV5-6 and TRBJ1-4; D is undetermined. The V and J ends lost 4 bases and 6 bases respectively, with 13 bases between them. CDR3 size: 14 residues. Per the germline V gene, CDR1 is SGHDT and CDR2 is YYEEEE. CDR3 in amino acids: CASSRSPGYEKLFF. The CDR3, as DNA: TGTGCCAGCAGCCGCAGCCCCGGGTATGAAAAACTGTTTTTT. The complete variable domain, with remaining parts taken from reference TRBV5-6 and TRBJ1-4, reads DAGVTQSPTHLIKTRGQQVTLRCSPKSGHDTVSWYQQALGQGPQFIFQYYEEEERQRGNFPDRFSGHQFPNYSSELNVNALLLGDSALYLCASSRSPGYEKLFFGSGTQLSVL.

This rearrangement joins TRBV28 to TRBJ1-5, with D perhaps TRBD1 (5 bases). Germline loops: CDR1 MDHEN, CDR2 SYDVKM. The V and J ends lost 7 bases and 0 bases respectively, with 10 bases between them. The CDR3 sequence is 14 residues long. CDR3: CASTRDSSNQPQHF. DNA of the CDR3: TGTGCCAGCACCCGGGACTCTAGCAATCAGCCCCAGCATTTT.

About this clone itself: The junction departs from the called germline gene at one end, perhaps through a read error. Within the sample, other DNA sequences also encode this same CDR3. The chain is built from TRBV5-6 and TRBJ2-1, with TRBD1 matching over 7 bases. The CDR3 runs 13 residues. Germline CDR1 and CDR2: SGHDT and YYEEEE. This CDR3 reads CAGSTGSYNEQFF. In DNA, the CDR3 is TGTGCCGGATCGACAGGGAGCTACAATGAACAGTTCTTC.

J is TRBJ1-5 and V is TRBV19, with TRBD1 identical over 9 bases. Trimming took 5 bases from V and 3 from J; bases not matched to a gene: 8. The germline V gene encodes CDR1 LNHDA and CDR2 SQIVND (reference sequence). The CDR3 consists of 16 residues. The CDR3 coding sequence is TGTGCCAGTAGTCTTTTGGGGACAGGGTTCAATCAGCCCCAGCATTTT. The encoded protein is CASSLLGTGFNQPQHF.

V usage is TRBV6-5 and J usage is TRBJ2-3, with a weak D call TRBD2 (5 bases). The V gene lost 7 bases and the J gene lost 2 bases, with 13 bases spanning the gap. Germline CDR1 reads MNHEY; CDR2 reads SVGAGI. The CDR3 is made up of 14 amino acids. The CDR3 loop is CASKWTVYTDTQYF. The CDR3, as DNA: TGTGCCAGCAAATGGACTGTCTACACAGATACGCAGTATTTT.

This chain joins TRBV5-8 and TRBJ2-5; TRBD2 is a possible D gene (5 bases). The CDR3 covers 14 residues. The ends were cut back, 0 bases at V and 7 bases at J, with 13 bases in the middle. Germline V gene sequence: CDR1 SGHTS, CDR2 YDEGEE. This CDR3 is CASSLGPGWGTQYF. CDR3 DNA: TGTGCCAGCAGCTTGGGTCCGGGGTGGGGGACCCAGTACTTC.

The gene calls are TRBV7-6 and TRBJ1-3; D is undetermined. V was trimmed by 5 bases and J by 4 bases, leaving 9 bases between them. The CDR3 length is 13 residues. CDR1 and CDR2 (germline): SGHVS, FNYEAQ. The DNA for the CDR3 is TGTGCCAGCAGCCCGGGGTTCGGAAACACCATATATTTT. It is translated as CASSPGFGNTIYF.

The rearrangement links TRBV6-5 to TRBJ1-4, with TRBD1 matching over 8 bases. Trimming removed 6 bases from V and 5 bases from J; junction bases left unmatched: 2. Germline CDR1 and CDR2: MNHEY and SVGAGI. The CDR3 covers 13 residues. This chain's CDR3 is CASRDRVNEKLFF. The CDR3 bases are TGTGCCAGCAGGGACAGGGTAAATGAAAAACTGTTTTTT.

This chain links TRBV14 with TRBJ1-1, with D possibly TRBD1 on 5 matching bases. This CDR3 has 16 amino acids. The germline CDR1 and CDR2 sequences are SGHDN and FVKESK. V was pared by 3 bases and J by 1 base, with 15 bases between. Written as DNA, the CDR3 is TGTGCCAGCAGCCAGAGACAGACCTTCGGGAACACTGAAGCTTTCTTT. Protein product: CASSQRQTFGNTEAFF.